This TCR beta chain was captured in a study of blood T cell repertoires in COVID-19. Looking at the study overall: Italy, Spain and the United States were the sources of the convalescent and acute COVID-19 samples.

Some clones are missing from TCRdb's copy, which holds only in-frame ones; the method was immunoSEQ multiplex PCR. The sample consists of approximately 300,000 clones, around 86% of them appearing once. The V gene's germline CDR1 is MNHEY and CDR2 SMNVEV (reference sequence). V shed 3 bases, J shed 1 base, and the junction held 2 bases outside the gene matches. CDR3 size: 16 residues. The sample comprised PBMCs or T cells enriched from blood (not recorded which). The chain links TRBV27 to TRBJ2-2; 10 nucleotides match TRBD2. The TCR was taken from a man aged 25-45 years who had recovered from COVID-19. DNA of the CDR3: TGTGCCAGCAGTTTTCTAGCGGGAGTGAACACCGGGGAGCTGTTTTTT. It codes for CASSFLAGVNTGELFF.